This T cell receptor beta chain emerged from a study of T-cell memory formation after mild COVID-19. Across the study: Each donor largely had its own TCR clusters.

A note on this clonotype: The antigen remains undetermined.

V trimming: 1 base; J trimming: 5 bases; junction bases outside the gene matches: 10. The V gene's germline CDR1 is MGHRA and CDR2 YSYEKL. The CDR3 covers 17 residues. Notes on the study in general: Among clones contracting day 15 to 85, CD4/CD8 was balanced, whereas later expanders leaned CD4+.

Employing constant-segment primers, 5'RACE generated TCR alpha and TCR beta cDNA libraries bearing sample barcodes and UMIs. TCRdb re-analysed the 5' RACE reads in MiXCR, keeping a single row per CDR3 protein. The sample records some 250,000 distinct CDR3 sequences, 8% to 9.5% being singletons. This sequence joins TRBV4-1 and TRBJ2-5, with 10 bases that match TRBD2. This receptor was obtained from a man aged 18 to 29 who had mild COVID-19 (a few samples of this study predate the infection). Cell type and time point are not known. Input material: PBMCs or a T cell subset sorted from them (not recorded which). The CDR3 loop reads CASSQGIGAGGLETQYF. The CDR3, as DNA: TGCGCCAGCAGCCAAGGAATCGGAGCGGGGGGGTTGGAGACCCAGTACTTC.